The rows below give T cell receptor beta chains drawn from one sample of a study of blood T cell repertoires in COVID-19. Method: immunoSEQ multiplex PCR; TCRdb's copy keeps in-frame clones and lacks some. In the table there are some 110,000 clones, less than 80% of which are singletons. The sequencing sample was made of peripheral blood. The receptors come from a man aged 45-65 years with acute or convalescent COVID-19. Each CDR3 is given with its conserved first and last residue. The D gene is left open where the match is weak. Size tells how often a clone was seen (once, few, many) or the class of an expanded clone, and some rows leave it out.

CDR3: CASSNEGQRQFF; DNA: TGTGCCAGCAGCAACGAAGGACAGCGGCAGTTCTTC; J: TRBJ2-1; D: -; V: TRBV9; size: -
CDR3: CASSTDRVSTEAFF; DNA: TGTGCCAGTAGTACCGACAGGGTAAGCACTGAAGCTTTCTTT; J: TRBJ1-1; D: TRBD1; V: TRBV19; size: -
CDR3: CASSYGGYYGYTF; DNA: TGTGCCAGCAGTTACGGGGGGTACTATGGCTACACCTTC; J: TRBJ1-2; D: -; V: TRBV6-2/TRBV6-3; size: -
CDR3: CASSRPSGSYNEQFF; DNA: TGTGCCAGCAGTCGCCCTAGCGGGTCCTACAATGAGCAGTTCTTC; J: TRBJ2-1; D: TRBD2; V: TRBV6-4; size: once
CDR3: CASSRETGRGQPQHF; DNA: TGTGCCAGCAGTAGAGAGACAGGAAGGGGACAGCCCCAGCATTTT; J: TRBJ1-5; D: -; V: TRBV6-5; size: once
CDR3: CAAGSDRGGTQYF; DNA: TGTGCCGCCGGCTCCGACAGGGGTGGGACCCAGTACTTC; J: TRBJ2-5; D: TRBD1; V: TRBV19; size: once
CDR3: CASSFGRDRGMRETQYF; DNA: TGTGCCAGCAGTTTCGGTCGGGACAGGGGAATGCGAGAGACCCAGTACTTC; J: TRBJ2-5; D: TRBD1; V: TRBV28; size: -
CDR3: CASSQDGASQPQHF; DNA: TGCGCCAGCAGCCAAGATGGGGCAAGTCAGCCCCAGCATTTT; J: TRBJ1-5; D: -; V: TRBV4-1; size: -
CDR3: CASSFNPPQWWGYTF; DNA: TGTGCCAGCAGCTTCAACCCCCCGCAGTGGTGGGGCTACACCTTC; J: TRBJ1-2; D: -; V: TRBV5-8; size: -
CDR3: CASKEFNQPQHF; DNA: TGTGCCAGCAAGGAGTTCAATCAGCCCCAGCATTTT; J: TRBJ1-5; D: -; V: TRBV6-5; size: -
CDR3: CASSQETDVYHEQYF; DNA: TGTGCCAGCAGCCAAGAGACAGACGTATACCACGAGCAGTACTTC; J: TRBJ2-7; D: -; V: TRBV4-2; size: many
CDR3: CASSQGYSGANVLTF; DNA: TGCGCCAGCAGCCAAGGCTACTCTGGGGCCAACGTCCTGACTTTC; J: TRBJ2-6; D: -; V: TRBV4-1; size: -
CDR3: CASSQPGTGNEQFF; DNA: TGTGCCAGCAGCCAACCCGGGACAGGCAATGAGCAGTTCTTC; J: TRBJ2-1; D: TRBD1; V: TRBV4-1; size: -
CDR3: CASSRGLGVAETQYF; DNA: TGTGCCAGCAGCCGAGGACTAGGGGTGGCGGAGACCCAGTACTTC; J: TRBJ2-5; D: TRBD2; V: TRBV6-1; size: -
CDR3: CSVRDSPNEKLFF; DNA: TGCAGCGTCCGGGACAGCCCTAATGAAAAACTGTTTTTT; J: TRBJ1-4; D: TRBD1; V: TRBV29-1; size: -
CDR3: CASSVEGGSQPQHF; DNA: TGTGCCAGCAGTGTGGAAGGGGGAAGTCAGCCCCAGCATTTT; J: TRBJ1-5; D: -; V: TRBV2; size: -
CDR3: CASSFTLAGLSYEQYF; DNA: TGTGCCAGCAGTTTTACGCTAGCGGGACTCTCCTACGAGCAGTACTTC; J: TRBJ2-7; D: TRBD2; V: TRBV28; size: -
CDR3: CASSVGGQGAGNTIYF; DNA: TGTGCCAGCAGCGTAGGGGGACAGGGGGCTGGAAACACCATATATTTT; J: TRBJ1-3; D: TRBD1; V: TRBV9; size: -
CDR3: CASSQEYPAVRTGELFF; DNA: TGCGCCAGCAGCCAAGAATACCCAGCGGTGCGCACCGGGGAGCTGTTTTTT; J: TRBJ2-2; D: -; V: TRBV4-1; size: -
CDR3: CASSWGLRPDTQYF; DNA: TGTGCCAGCAGCTGGGGACTGCGCCCAGATACGCAGTATTTT; J: TRBJ2-3; D: -; V: TRBV7-9; size: -
CDR3: CASSGLGLVLYEQFF; DNA: TGTGCCAGTAGTGGCCTCGGGTTGGTTTTGTATGAGCAGTTCTTC; J: TRBJ2-1; D: -; V: TRBV19; size: -
CDR3: CASSYGGGRGTEAFF; DNA: TGTGCCAGCAGTTACGGGGGGGGCCGGGGCACTGAAGCTTTCTTT; J: TRBJ1-1; D: -; V: TRBV6-5; size: -
CDR3: CASSPPARGQGYTF; DNA: TGTGCCAGCAGTCCCCCGGCGAGGGGACAGGGCTACACCTTC; J: TRBJ1-2; D: TRBD1; V: TRBV28; size: -
CDR3: CASSIAPDSYEQYF; DNA: TGTGCCAGTAGTATAGCCCCGGACAGCTACGAGCAGTACTTC; J: TRBJ2-7; D: -; V: TRBV19; size: -
CDR3: CASSLIHGLNYGYTF; DNA: TGTGCCAGCAGTTTAATCCACGGACTAAACTATGGCTACACCTTC; J: TRBJ1-2; D: -; V: TRBV27; size: -
CDR3: CAWSVDSDYGYTF; DNA: TGTGCCTGGAGTGTTGACAGCGACTATGGCTACACCTTC; J: TRBJ1-2; D: -; V: TRBV30; size: -
CDR3: CASSSGTGGDGSPLHF; DNA: TGTGCCAGCAGCTCCGGGACAGGGGGCGATGGGTCACCCCTCCACTTT; J: TRBJ1-6; D: TRBD1; V: TRBV13; size: -
CDR3: CATSDLTSGDTGELFF; DNA: TGTGCCACCAGTGATTTGACTAGCGGGGACACCGGGGAGCTGTTTTTT; J: TRBJ2-2; D: TRBD2; V: TRBV24-1; size: -
CDR3: CASSQVMSGELFF; DNA: TGTGCCAGCAGCCAAGTCATGAGCGGGGAGCTGTTTTTT; J: TRBJ2-2; D: -; V: TRBV3-1/TRBV3-2; size: once
CDR3: CASSLPDRGWQYF; DNA: TGTGCCAGCAGCCTCCCCGACAGGGGTTGGCAGTATTTT; J: TRBJ2-3; D: TRBD1; V: TRBV28; size: -
CDR3: CASSLELSPYYEQYF; DNA: TGTGCCAGCAGCTTAGAGCTATCCCCCTACTACGAGCAGTACTTC; J: TRBJ2-7; D: -; V: TRBV5-5; size: -
CDR3: CASSLSFSGNPASTDTQYF; DNA: TGTGCCAGCAGTTTATCGTTTAGCGGGAATCCCGCTAGCACAGATACGCAGTATTTT; J: TRBJ2-3; D: TRBD2; V: TRBV28; size: -